The T cell receptor beta chain described here comes from a study of blood T cell repertoires in COVID-19. The CDR3 has 13 amino acids. V lost 5 bases to trimming and J lost 9 bases, with 14 bases between them. Germline CDR1 SGHAT, CDR2 FQNNGV. Clones were read by immunoSEQ multiplex PCR, and TCRdb kept only the in-frame ones, dropping some. This table holds roughly 250,000 clones, about 89% found once. Sequencing used PBMCs or T cells enriched from blood (not recorded which). The V gene is TRBV11-2, the J gene TRBJ2-1, with a weak D call TRBD2 (5 bases). The source is a woman aged 18-30 years who had recovered from COVID-19. The CDR3 DNA is TGTGCCAGCAGCCAAAGGCACGAGGGTGAGCAGTTCTTC. It specifies CASSQRHEGEQFF.